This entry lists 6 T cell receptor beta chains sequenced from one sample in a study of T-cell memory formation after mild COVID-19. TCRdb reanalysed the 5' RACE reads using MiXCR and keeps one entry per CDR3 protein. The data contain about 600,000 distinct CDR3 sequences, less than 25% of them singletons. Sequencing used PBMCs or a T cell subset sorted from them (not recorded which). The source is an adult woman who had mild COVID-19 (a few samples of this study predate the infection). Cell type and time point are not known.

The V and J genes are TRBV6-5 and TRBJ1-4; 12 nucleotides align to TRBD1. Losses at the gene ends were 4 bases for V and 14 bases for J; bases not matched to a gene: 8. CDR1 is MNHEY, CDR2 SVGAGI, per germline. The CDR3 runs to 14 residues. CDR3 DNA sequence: TGTGCCAGCAGTTGGGGACAGGGGGCGCAGGGCCTGTTTTTT. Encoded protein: CASSWGQGAQGLFF.

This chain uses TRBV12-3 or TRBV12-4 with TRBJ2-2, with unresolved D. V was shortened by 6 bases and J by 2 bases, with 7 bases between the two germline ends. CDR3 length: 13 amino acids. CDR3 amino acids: CASRPGNTGELFF. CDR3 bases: TGTGCCAGCAGGCCCGGAAACACCGGGGAGCTGTTTTTT.

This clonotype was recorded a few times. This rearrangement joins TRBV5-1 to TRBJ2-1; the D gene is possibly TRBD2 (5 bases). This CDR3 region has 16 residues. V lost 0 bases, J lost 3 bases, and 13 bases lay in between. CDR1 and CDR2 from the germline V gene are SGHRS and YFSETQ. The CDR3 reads CASSLGGNQLYNEQFF. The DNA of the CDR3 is TGCGCCAGCAGCTTGGGAGGGAACCAGCTCTACAATGAGCAGTTCTTC. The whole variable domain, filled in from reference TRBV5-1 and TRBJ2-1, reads KAGVTQTPRYLIKTRGQQVTLSCSPISGHRSVSWYQQTPGQGLQFLFEYFSETQRNKGNFPGRFSGRQFSNSRSEMNVSTLELGDSALYLCASSLGGNQLYNEQFFGPGTRLTVL.

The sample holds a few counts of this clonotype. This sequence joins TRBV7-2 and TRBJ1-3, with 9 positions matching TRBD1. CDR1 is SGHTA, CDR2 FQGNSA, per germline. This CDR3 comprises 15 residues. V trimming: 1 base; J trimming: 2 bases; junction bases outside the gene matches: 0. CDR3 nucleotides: TGTGCCAGCAGCTTAGGGACAGGGGCTGGAAACACCATATATTTT. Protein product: CASSLGTGAGNTIYF.

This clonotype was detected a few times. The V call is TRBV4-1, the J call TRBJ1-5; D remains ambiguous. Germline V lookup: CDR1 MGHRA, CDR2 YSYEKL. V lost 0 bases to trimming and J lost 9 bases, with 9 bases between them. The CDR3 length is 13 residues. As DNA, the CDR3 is TGCGCCAGCAGCCAAGATTGGGGTCGGCCCCAGCATTTT. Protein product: CASSQDWGRPQHF.

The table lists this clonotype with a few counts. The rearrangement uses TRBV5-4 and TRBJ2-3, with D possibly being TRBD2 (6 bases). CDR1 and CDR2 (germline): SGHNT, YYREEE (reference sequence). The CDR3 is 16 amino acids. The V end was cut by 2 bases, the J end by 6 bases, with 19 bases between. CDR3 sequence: CASSFVASDGGDTQYF. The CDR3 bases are TGTGCCAGCAGCTTCGTTGCCAGTGATGGGGGGGATACGCAGTATTTT.